The 2 T cell receptor beta chains below all came from one sample that was sequenced in a study of CD4 T cells in relation to SARS-CoV-2 and coronaviruses. The unexposed donors gave CD4+ T cells in about 2010-2019, prior to COVID-19. Isolation of CD4+ T cells took place after roughly nine days in culture. Their recognized antigens are unknown. The data were produced by immunoSEQ multiplex PCR, yet TCRdb's version contains in-frame clones alone and is incomplete. The sample carries 20,000 or so clones, approximately 77% recorded once. The sequenced material came from CD4+ T cells from PBMCs, cultured in vitro. These receptors originate from a human donor in good health.

The V gene is TRBV10-3, the J gene TRBJ1-1; D is unclear. V was cut by 0 bases and J by 1 base, with 9 bases left in between. The CDR3 runs 15 residues. CDR1 is ENHRY, CDR2 SYGVKD, per germline. CDR3 sequence: CAISESEARNTEAFF. Written as DNA, the CDR3 is TGTGCCATCAGTGAGTCGGAGGCCCGGAACACTGAAGCTTTCTTT.

The rearrangement uses TRBV29-1 and TRBJ2-5; unclear D gene. V dropped 4 bases and J dropped 1 base, with 10 bases sitting between them. Germline V lookup: CDR1 SQVTM, CDR2 ANQGSEA. CDR3 size: 13 residues. CDR3 bases: TGCAGCGTTGTAGTACAGAGCCAAGAGACCCAGTACTTC. It specifies CSVVVQSQETQYF. The complete variable domain, with remaining parts taken from reference TRBV29-1 and TRBJ2-5, reads SAVISQKPSRDICQRGTSLTIQCQVDSQVTMMFWYRQQPGQSLTLIATANQGSEATYESGFVIDKFPISRPNLTFSTLTVSNMSPEDSSIYLCSVVVQSQETQYFGPGTRLLVL.